A single sample is the source of the 17 T cell receptor beta chains below, sequenced in a study of CD8 T cells in ankylosing spondylitis. One entry per CDR3 protein results from TCRdb running MiXCR on the 5' RACE reads. The sample includes 300,000 to 350,000 distinct CDR3 sequences, 11% seen only once; the top ten take around 8.4%. Specimen: blood, either unsorted or a sorted T cell fraction (not recorded which). These receptor sequences come from a female donor with ankylosing spondylitis or in good health (not recorded which).

This clonotype came up many times. The chain is built from TRBV10-3 and TRBJ2-3, with 8 bases lining up with TRBD2. V lost 1 base to trimming and J lost 3 bases; unmatched junction nucleotides: 3. This CDR3 is 15 amino acids long. CDR1 and CDR2 from the germline V gene are ENHRY and SYGVKD. CDR3 bases: TGTGCCATCAGTGAGTTGACGGGAGGGACAGATACGCAGTATTTT. Its translation: CAISELTGGTDTQYF.

This clonotype was observed at least ten times. The V gene is TRBV20-1, the J gene TRBJ2-1; 9 positions match TRBD2. CDR3 length equals 17 residues. Germline-derived CDR1 and CDR2 are DFQATT and SNEGSKA (reference sequence). V lost 0 bases and J lost 4; bases outside the gene matches: 10. The DNA for the CDR3 is TGCAGTGCTAGAGATCGATCGGCGGGAGGGCATTACAATGAGCAGTTCTTC. It is translated as CSARDRSAGGHYNEQFF.

This clonotype occurred many times. The CDR3 here is CASSFSSADTQYF. CDR3 coding DNA: TGTGCCAGCAGTTTCTCTAGCGCAGATACGCAGTATTTT. This chain uses TRBV6-5 with TRBJ2-3; possibly TRBD2 for D (6 bases). The V and J ends lost 4 bases and 4 bases respectively, with 9 bases between them. The CDR3 totals 13 residues. The germline V gene has CDR1 MNHEY and CDR2 SVGAGI.

At least ten counts were recorded for this clonotype. The CDR3 region has the DNA TGCAGTGCTAGAAGGGCTAGCGGGAGCTACAATGAGCAGTTCTTC. The encoded protein is CSARRASGSYNEQFF. The V and J genes are TRBV20-1 and TRBJ2-1; 10 nucleotides agree with TRBD2. J was trimmed by 3 bases and V by 2 bases; bases with no gene match: 4. Germline CDR1 reads DFQATT; CDR2 reads SNEGSKA (reference sequence). The CDR3 runs 15 residues.

In the case of this clonotype: A much larger clone differs by one base, so this may be a read error. The V call is TRBV10-3, the J call TRBJ2-2; a weak D match, TRBD2 (6 bases). The CDR3 loop spans 13 amino acids. CDR1 is ENHRY, CDR2 SYGVKD, per germline. The CDR3 spells CAITGVGTGELIF. In nucleotides, the CDR3 is TGTGCCATCACGGGAGTAGGGACCGGGGAGCTGATTTTT.

In its sample, this clonotype was seen a few times. The chain uses TRBV5-1 and TRBJ2-6; D possibly corresponds to TRBD1 (5 bases). Germline V lookup: CDR1 SGHRS, CDR2 YFSETQ. CDR3 size: 16 residues. The V and J ends lost 0 bases and 1 base respectively, with 8 bases between them. The CDR3 reads CASSLEPGSGANVLTF. The CDR3 bases are TGCGCCAGCAGCTTGGAACCAGGGTCTGGGGCCAACGTCCTGACTTTC.

This clonotype was seen repeatedly, ten times or more. V and J are TRBV5-6 and TRBJ2-6; D perhaps matches TRBD1 (6 bases). Trimming left V 2 bases short and J 0 bases short, with 12 bases between. This CDR3 is built from 17 residues. The V gene's germline CDR1 is SGHDT and CDR2 YYEEEE. The CDR3 here is CASSLYRASSGANVLTF. CDR3 DNA sequence: TGTGCCAGCAGCTTATACAGGGCCAGCTCTGGGGCCAACGTCCTGACTTTC. Looking up the rest from reference TRBV5-6 and TRBJ2-6 gives the full variable domain: DAGVTQSPTHLIKTRGQQVTLRCSPKSGHDTVSWYQQALGQGPQFIFQYYEEEERQRGNFPDRFSGHQFPNYSSELNVNALLLGDSALYLCASSLYRASSGANVLTFGAGSRLTVL.

In this sample, this clonotype turned up many times. V gene TRBV5-6 combines with J gene TRBJ1-2; D uncertain. CDR1 and CDR2 (germline): SGHDT, YYEEEE. V was shortened by 2 bases and J by 3 bases, with 17 bases between the two germline ends. This CDR3 region has 16 residues. The CDR3, as DNA: TGTGCCAGCAGCTTCGAAACCCTCTCGCTAGACTATGGCTACACCTTC. It encodes CASSFETLSLDYGYTF. Looking up the rest from reference TRBV5-6 and TRBJ1-2 gives the full variable domain: DAGVTQSPTHLIKTRGQQVTLRCSPKSGHDTVSWYQQALGQGPQFIFQYYEEEERQRGNFPDRFSGHQFPNYSSELNVNALLLGDSALYLCASSFETLSLDYGYTFGSGTRLTVV.

This clonotype was detected many times. The gene calls are TRBV6-1 and TRBJ2-7, with 8 nucleotides matching TRBD1. Germline CDR1 and CDR2: MNHNS and SASEGT. The length of the CDR3 is 13 residues. After removal of 11 bases from V and 5 bases from J, the junction contained 11 bases not matched to a gene. The CDR3 protein is CAVTGAGLNEQYF. In DNA form, the CDR3 reads TGTGCCGTGACAGGGGCGGGACTGAACGAGCAGTACTTC.

This clonotype was detected many times. The chain has TRBV20-1 and TRBJ1-1; no clear D. Between the trimmed V and J ends, which lost 0 bases and 4 bases, there was a span of 9 bases. Germline lookup yields CDR1 DFQATT and CDR2 SNEGSKA (reference sequence). The CDR3 has 13 residues. CDR3 sequence reads: CSARDAPGTEAFF. The CDR3 region has the DNA TGCAGTGCTAGAGACGCCCCAGGCACTGAAGCTTTCTTT.

This clonotype was observed many times. The chain combines TRBV5-1 with TRBJ1-1; 10 positions agree with TRBD1. The CDR3 contains 15 residues. The ends lost 3 bases at V and 2 bases at J; junction bases unmatched: 4. Germline assignment: CDR1 SGHRS and CDR2 YFSETQ. The CDR3 DNA sequence: TGCGCCAGCAGCTGGGGGACAGGGGCTAACACTGAAGCTTTCTTT. Translation: CASSWGTGANTEAFF.

At least ten counts were recorded for this clonotype. The V and J genes are TRBV27 and TRBJ2-2, with 13 bases fitting TRBD2. The length of the CDR3 is 16 residues. CDR1 and CDR2 (germline): MNHEY, SMNVEV (reference sequence). The trim removed 5 bases at V and 8 bases at J, leaving 8 bases unmatched. Written as DNA, the CDR3 is TGTGCCAGCAGTCCCACTAGCGGGAGGGCCTTGGGGGAGCTGTTTTTT. Its translation: CASSPTSGRALGELFF.

In its sample, this clonotype was seen a few times. This sequence joins TRBV2 and TRBJ1-1; D is perhaps TRBD1 (6 bases). Looked up from germline, CDR1 is SNHLY and CDR2 is FYNNEI. Trimming stripped 7 bases from V and 1 base from J, with 10 bases between. The CDR3 has 13 amino acids. CDR3 nucleotide sequence: TGTGCCAGCACCAGGACAGAGAACACTGAAGCTTTCTTT. Its translation: CASTRTENTEAFF.

This clonotype was observed at least ten times. The chain links TRBV20-1 to TRBJ1-2; TRBD1 matches at 7 bases. The CDR3 contains 14 residues. Germline values: CDR1 DFQATT, CDR2 SNEGSKA (reference sequence). J was trimmed by 4 bases and V by 6 bases; bases with no gene match: 11. The CDR3 here is CSAPPGGGGYGYTF. The CDR3 DNA sequence: TGCAGTGCACCCCCAGGAGGGGGCGGCTATGGCTACACCTTC.

V gene TRBV28 combines with J gene TRBJ2-3; the D gene is possibly TRBD1 (6 bases). Germline V gene data show CDR1 as MDHEN and CDR2 as SYDVKM. This CDR3 contains 18 residues. Trimming left V 1 base short and J 7 bases short, with 24 bases between. The CDR3 sequence: CASSLSGQVASPLHTQYF. CDR3 sequence (DNA): TGTGCCAGCAGTTTATCGGGACAAGTAGCCTCGCCCCTCCATACGCAGTATTTT.

On this clonotype: The junction departs from the called germline gene at one end, perhaps through a read error. The V call is TRBV5-6, the J call TRBJ2-1; maybe TRBD2 (6 bases). Germline V gene lookup returns CDR1 SGHDT and CDR2 YYEEEE. The length of the CDR3 is 16 residues. For the CDR3, the DNA is TGTGTCAGCAGCTTGGTGTCGGGGGACTTCTACAATGAGCAGTTCTTC. It yields the protein CVSSLVSGDFYNEQFF.

This clonotype occurred many times. The chain has TRBV10-1 and TRBJ1-1, with D maybe TRBD1 (6 bases). The CDR3 is 14 residues long. Per germline, CDR1 WNHNN and CDR2 SYGVQD (reference sequence). The V end was cut by 4 bases, the J end by 0 bases, with 9 bases between. CDR3 sequence: CASSVDRMNTEAFF. Written as DNA, the CDR3 is TGCGCCAGCAGTGTGGACAGAATGAACACTGAAGCTTTCTTT.